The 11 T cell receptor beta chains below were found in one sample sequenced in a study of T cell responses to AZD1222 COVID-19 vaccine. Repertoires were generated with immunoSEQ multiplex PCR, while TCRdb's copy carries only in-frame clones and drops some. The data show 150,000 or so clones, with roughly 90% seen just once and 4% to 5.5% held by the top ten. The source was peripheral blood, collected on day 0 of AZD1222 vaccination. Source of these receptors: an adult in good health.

The chain's CDR3 is CASSPPLGSPNTEAFF. CDR3 in DNA: TGTGCCAGCAGCCCTCCCTTAGGTTCGCCGAACACTGAAGCTTTCTTT. The rearrangement joins TRBV28 to TRBJ1-1, with unresolved D. The germline V gene encodes CDR1 MDHEN and CDR2 SYDVKM. The CDR3 has 16 residues. The V gene lost 6 bases and the J gene lost 1 base, with 18 bases spanning the gap.

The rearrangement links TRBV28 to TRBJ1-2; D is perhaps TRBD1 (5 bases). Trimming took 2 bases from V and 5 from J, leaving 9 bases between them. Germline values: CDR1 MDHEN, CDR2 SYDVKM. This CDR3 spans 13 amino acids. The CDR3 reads CASSLGGVYGYTF. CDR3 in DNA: TGTGCCAGCAGTTTAGGGGGGGTATATGGCTACACCTTC.

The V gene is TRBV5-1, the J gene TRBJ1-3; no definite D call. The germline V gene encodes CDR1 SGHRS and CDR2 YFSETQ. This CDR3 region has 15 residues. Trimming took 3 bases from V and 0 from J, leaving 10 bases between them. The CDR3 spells CASSSDGSSGNTIYF. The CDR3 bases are TGCGCCAGCAGCTCCGACGGAAGCTCTGGAAACACCATATATTTT.

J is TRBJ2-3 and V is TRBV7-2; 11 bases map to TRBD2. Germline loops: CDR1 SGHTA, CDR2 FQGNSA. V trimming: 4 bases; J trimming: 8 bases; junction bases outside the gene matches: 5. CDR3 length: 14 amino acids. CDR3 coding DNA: TGTGCCAGCAGCTCTCTAGCGGGAGGTTCTACGCAGTATTTT. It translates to CASSSLAGGSTQYF. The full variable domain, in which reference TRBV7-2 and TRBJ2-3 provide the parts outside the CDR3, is GAGVSQSPSNKVTEKGKDVELRCDPISGHTALYWYRQSLGQGLEFLIYFQGNSAPDKSGLPSDRFSAERTGGSVSTLTIQRTQQEDSAVYLCASSSLAGGSTQYFGPGTRLTVL.

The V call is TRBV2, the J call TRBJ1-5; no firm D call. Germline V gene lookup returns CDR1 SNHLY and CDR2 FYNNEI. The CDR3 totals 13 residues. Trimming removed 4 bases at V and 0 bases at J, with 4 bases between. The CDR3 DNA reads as TGTGCCAGCAGTGTAACTAGCAATCAGCCCCAGCATTTT. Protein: CASSVTSNQPQHF.

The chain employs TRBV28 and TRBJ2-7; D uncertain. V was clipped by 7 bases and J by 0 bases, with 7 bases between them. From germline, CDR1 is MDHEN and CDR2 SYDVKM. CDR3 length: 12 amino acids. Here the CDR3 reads CASKGSSYEQYF. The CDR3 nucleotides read TGTGCCAGCAAGGGCAGCTCCTACGAGCAGTACTTC.

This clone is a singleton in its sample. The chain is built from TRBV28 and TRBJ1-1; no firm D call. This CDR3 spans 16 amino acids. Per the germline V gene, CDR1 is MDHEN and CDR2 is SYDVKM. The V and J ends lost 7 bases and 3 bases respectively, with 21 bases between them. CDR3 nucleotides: TGTGCCAGCATGAGGAGTCCCCGGGTTGAGGACACTGAAGCTTTCTTT. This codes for CASMRSPRVEDTEAFF.

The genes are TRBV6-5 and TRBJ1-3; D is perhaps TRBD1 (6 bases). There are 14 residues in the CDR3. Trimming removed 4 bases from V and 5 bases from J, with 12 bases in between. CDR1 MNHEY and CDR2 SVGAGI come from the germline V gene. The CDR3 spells CASSSPGDRNTIYF. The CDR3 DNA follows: TGTGCCAGCAGTTCCCCAGGGGATCGAAACACCATATATTTT.

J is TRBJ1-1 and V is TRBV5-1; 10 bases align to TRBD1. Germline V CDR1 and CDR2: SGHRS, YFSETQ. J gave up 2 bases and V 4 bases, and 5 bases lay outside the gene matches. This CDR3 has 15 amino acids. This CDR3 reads CASSTRTGGNTEAFF. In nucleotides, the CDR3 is TGCGCCAGCAGCACCCGGACAGGGGGTAACACTGAAGCTTTCTTT. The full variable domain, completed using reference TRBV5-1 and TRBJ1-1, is KAGVTQTPRYLIKTRGQQVTLSCSPISGHRSVSWYQQTPGQGLQFLFEYFSETQRNKGNFPGRFSGRQFSNSRSEMNVSTLELGDSALYLCASSTRTGGNTEAFFGQGTRLTVV.

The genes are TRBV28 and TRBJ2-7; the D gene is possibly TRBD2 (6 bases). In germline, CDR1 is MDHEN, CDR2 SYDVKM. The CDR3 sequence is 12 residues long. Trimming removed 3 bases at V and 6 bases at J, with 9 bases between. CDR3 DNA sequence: TGTGCCAGCAGTTTGCGGGGTGGCGAGCAGTACTTC. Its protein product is CASSLRGGEQYF. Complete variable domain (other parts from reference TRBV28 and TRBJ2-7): DVKVTQSSRYLVKRTGEKVFLECVQDMDHENMFWYRQDPGLGLRLIYFSYDVKMKEKGDIPEGYSVSREKKERFSLILESASTNQTSMYLCASSLRGGEQYFGPGTRLTVT.

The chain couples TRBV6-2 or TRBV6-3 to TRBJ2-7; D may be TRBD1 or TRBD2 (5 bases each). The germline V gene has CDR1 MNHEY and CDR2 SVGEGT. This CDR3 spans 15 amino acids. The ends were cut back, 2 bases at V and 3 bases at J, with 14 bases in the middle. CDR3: CASSYGTNGYYEQYF. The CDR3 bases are TGTGCCAGCAGTTACGGGACGAACGGCTACTACGAGCAGTACTTC.